The rows below give T cell receptor beta chains drawn from one sample of a study of long-term antiretroviral therapy in people with HIV. The repertoire was sequenced with immunoSEQ multiplex PCR; TCRdb's copy has only in-frame clones and lacks some. The data hold over 15,000 clones, with more than 60% observed a single time. Material: unsorted PBMCs, obtained 2.1 years after starting antiretroviral therapy. These receptors all come from a middle-aged man with HIV. Both conserved end residues are part of each CDR3. Each record gives: D gene, clone size, V gene, J gene, CDR3 DNA, CDR3 protein. D genes are given only for firm matches. A row's size may be missing; if present it is once, few, many or a size class.

-	-	TRBV12-5	TRBJ1-1	TGTGCTAGTGATTATCTGAACACTGAAGCTTTCTTT	CASDYLNTEAFF
-	few	TRBV6-1	TRBJ2-7	TGTGCCTCTGAGAGGCTGTCCCCCTACGAGCAGTACTTC	CASERLSPYEQYF
-	few	TRBV4-1	TRBJ1-5	TGCGCCAGCAGCCAAGTCCCCGGGGTCGGTCAGCCCCAGCATTTT	CASSQVPGVGQPQHF
-	-	TRBV29-1	TRBJ2-2	TGCAGCTCCGAAGACGGCGGGGAGCTGTTTTTT	CSSEDGGELFF
-	-	TRBV27	TRBJ1-1	TGTGCCAGCACCTCAGGGAGTGAAGCTTTCTTT	CASTSGSEAFF
TRBD1	-	TRBV11-3	TRBJ2-1	TGTGCCAGCAGCCCGCGGACAGGGAAAGTCTACAATGAGCAGTTCTTC	CASSPRTGKVYNEQFF
-	-	TRBV29-1	TRBJ1-1	TGCAGCGGCGGACAGACGAACACTGAAGCTTTCTTT	CSGGQTNTEAFF
-	-	TRBV5-1	TRBJ2-5	TGCGCCAGCACGCCCTCACAGGGACGCCAAGAGACCCAGTACTTC	CASTPSQGRQETQYF
-	-	TRBV4-2	TRBJ2-5	TGTGCCAGCAGCCAAGACGATAGGCTATCTGAGACCCAGTACTTC	CASSQDDRLSETQYF
-	-	TRBV5-6	TRBJ2-7	TGTGCCAGCAGCTTGGCCCGTTCCTCCTACGAGCAGTACTTC	CASSLARSSYEQYF
-	-	TRBV29-1	TRBJ1-5	TGCAGCGTCGGAGGCTATGGGAATCAGCCCCAGCATTTT	CSVGGYGNQPQHF
TRBD2	-	TRBV2	TRBJ2-2	TGTGCCAGCAGTCTCGCTAGTACTAGCGGGGGCGCCCGGTTCGCCGGGGAGCTGTTTTTT	CASSLASTSGGARFAGELFF
TRBD1	once	TRBV6-6	TRBJ2-7	TGTGCCAGCAGTCGTCCGGGACAGGAACACTACGAGCAGTACTTC	CASSRPGQEHYEQYF
TRBD1	-	TRBV27	TRBJ1-5	TGTGCCAGCAGGACAGGGCGGAATCAGCCCCAGCATTTT	CASRTGRNQPQHF
-	-	TRBV7-9	TRBJ2-1	TGTGCCAGCGGCCGAATTAGCAATGAGCAGTTCTTC	CASGRISNEQFF
-	-	TRBV5-1	TRBJ1-1	TGCGCCAGCAGCTTGGAAACTGAAGCTTTCTTT	CASSLETEAFF
-	medium-sized	TRBV6-5	TRBJ2-7	TGTGCCAGCAGTCCCTTGACCAGGGTCTACGAGCAGTACTTC	CASSPLTRVYEQYF
TRBD2	-	TRBV14	TRBJ2-7	TGTGCCAGCAGCCCCGGGGGACTAGCGGTCTACGAGCAGTACTTC	CASSPGGLAVYEQYF
-	-	TRBV7-9	TRBJ1-6	TGTGCCAGCAGCTTAGGGCAGAATAATTCACCCCTCCACTTT	CASSLGQNNSPLHF
-	-	TRBV7-9	TRBJ1-3	TGTGCCAGCAGCTTACTGGGGGCGGCTGGAAACACCATATATTTT	CASSLLGAAGNTIYF
TRBD1	-	TRBV9	TRBJ1-5	TGTGCCAGCAGTGCCGGGACAGGGGGTCAGCCCCAGCATTTT	CASSAGTGGQPQHF
TRBD1	-	TRBV5-6	TRBJ2-1	TGTGCCAGCAGCTGGGTAGGACAGGATATCGATGAGCAGTTCTTC	CASSWVGQDIDEQFF
-	-	TRBV14	TRBJ1-6	TGTGCCAGCAGCCAAGATCAGCGGTATTCACCCCTCCACTTT	CASSQDQRYSPLHF
TRBD1	-	TRBV30	TRBJ1-4	TGTGCCTGGAGTCGGGGACAGGGTGCAACTAATGAAAAACTGTTTTTT	CAWSRGQGATNEKLFF
-	-	TRBV7-2	TRBJ2-3	TGTGCCAGCAGCCCACTGGACCCCCGAATCCCAGATACGCAGTATTTT	CASSPLDPRIPDTQYF
-	-	TRBV27	TRBJ1-1	TGTGCCAGCAGTTACGTAGTGAACACTGAAGCTTTCTTT	CASSYVVNTEAFF
TRBD1	-	TRBV5-1	TRBJ1-4	TGCGCCAGCAGCTTGACCGGGACAGTGAATGAAAAACTGTTTTTT	CASSLTGTVNEKLFF
TRBD2	once	TRBV27	TRBJ2-3	TGTGCCAGCAGTATAGCCCCCTCAGCGGGGGGAGATACGCAGTATTTT	CASSIAPSAGGDTQYF
-	-	TRBV5-3	TRBJ1-6	TGTGCCAGAAGTCCTGACCTAAGTTGTTCACCCCTCCACTTT	CARSPDLSCSPLHF
-	-	TRBV6-6	TRBJ1-2	TGTGCCAGCAGTTACGAGGTTCCAGAGCACTATGGCTACACCTTC	CASSYEVPEHYGYTF
TRBD1	-	TRBV5-1	TRBJ1-1	TGCGCCAGCAGCGCGCCGGGACAGGGAGATGTTTGGGGCACTGAAGCTTTCTTT	CASSAPGQGDVWGTEAFF
TRBD1	-	TRBV5-1	TRBJ2-3	TGCGCCAGCAGCTTTGACGCCGGGACAGGTCGGGCGGATACGCAGTATTTT	CASSFDAGTGRADTQYF
TRBD1	-	TRBV2	TRBJ1-4	TGTGCCAGCTCCCTGGACAGGGAACATGAAAAACTGTTTTTT	CASSLDREHEKLFF
-	-	TRBV27	TRBJ2-7	TGTGCCAGCAGTTCCGGGGCAGGAGGCTACGAGCAGTACTTC	CASSSGAGGYEQYF
-	-	TRBV14	TRBJ2-6	TGTGCCAGCAGCCAATACGGAACAGGTCCACCCGCGTACTCTGGGGCCAACGTCCTGACTTTC	CASSQYGTGPPAYSGANVLTF
TRBD1	-	TRBV5-6	TRBJ2-7	TGTGCCAGCAGCTTACCGGGACAGACCTACGAGCAGTACTTC	CASSLPGQTYEQYF
-	few	TRBV10-1	TRBJ2-1	TGCGCCAGCAGTGAGTCCCCAGGGGATGAGCAGTTCTTC	CASSESPGDEQFF
TRBD2	-	TRBV19	TRBJ2-1	TGTGCCAGTACCCAGGGAGCGGGGGGCCCCCCCTACAATGAGCAGTTCTTC	CASTQGAGGPPYNEQFF
-	once	TRBV27	TRBJ2-7	TGTGCCAGCAGTTTCGGACAGCAAGCCGAGCAGTACTTC	CASSFGQQAEQYF
-	once	TRBV14	TRBJ1-2	TGTGCCAGCAGCCAAGAGTGGGCCCGCGTCACCTTC	CASSQEWARVTF
TRBD2	once	TRBV30	TRBJ2-7	TGTGCCTGGAGTTCCATCCGGCGGGGGAGCTCCTACGAGCAGTACTTC	CAWSSIRRGSSYEQYF
TRBD1	once	TRBV18	TRBJ1-4	TGTGCCAGCTCAACGACAGGGTCTAATGAAAAACTGTTTTTT	CASSTTGSNEKLFF
-	-	TRBV2	TRBJ2-6	TGTGCCAGCACTGGGGAGTACTCTGGGGCCAACGTCCTGACTTTC	CASTGEYSGANVLTF
TRBD2	few	TRBV13	TRBJ2-1	TGTGCCAGCAGCCCCGGACTAGCGGGAACCAATGAGCAGTTCTTC	CASSPGLAGTNEQFF
-	-	TRBV29-1	TRBJ1-2	TGCAGCGTTGGTCAGGAGGACTATGGCTACACCTTC	CSVGQEDYGYTF
-	once	TRBV5-1	TRBJ2-7	TGCGCCAGCAGCTTGGGCGCCGACGAGCAGTACTTC	CASSLGADEQYF
-	-	TRBV25-1	TRBJ2-5	TGTGCCAGCAGTTCCCAAGGGTCCCGGGAGACCCAGTACTTC	CASSSQGSRETQYF
-	few	TRBV6-5	TRBJ1-5	TGTGCCAGCAGTTACGTCGGAAATCAGCCCCAGCATTTT	CASSYVGNQPQHF
-	few	TRBV5-4	TRBJ1-5	TGTGCCAGCAGCCCCGGGGTTTATCAGCCCCAGCATTTT	CASSPGVYQPQHF
TRBD1	-	TRBV5-6	TRBJ2-1	TGTGCCAGCAGCCCGACAGGGGATGAGCAGTTCTTC	CASSPTGDEQFF